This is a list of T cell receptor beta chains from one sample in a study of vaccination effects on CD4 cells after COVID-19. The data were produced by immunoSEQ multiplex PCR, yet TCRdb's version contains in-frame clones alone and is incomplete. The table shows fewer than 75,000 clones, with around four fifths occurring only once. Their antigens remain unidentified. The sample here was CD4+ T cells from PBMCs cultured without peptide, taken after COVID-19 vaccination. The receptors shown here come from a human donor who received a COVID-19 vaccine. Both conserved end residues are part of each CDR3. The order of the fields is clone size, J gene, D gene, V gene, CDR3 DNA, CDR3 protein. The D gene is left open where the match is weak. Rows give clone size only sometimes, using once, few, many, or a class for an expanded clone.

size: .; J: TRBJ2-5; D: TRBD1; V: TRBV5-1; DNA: TGCGCCAGCAGCCCCCGGGACAGGGGGCCCTCTAGGGGCCAAGAGACCCAGTACTTC; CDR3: CASSPRDRGPSRGQETQYF
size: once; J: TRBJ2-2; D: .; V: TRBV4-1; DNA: TGCGCCAGCAGCCAACGACGTCCCGGGGGCTTGAACACCGGGGAGCTGTTTTTT; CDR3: CASSQRRPGGLNTGELFF
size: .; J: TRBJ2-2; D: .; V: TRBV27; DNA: TGTGCCAGCAGTATGGACAGAGAACCAACCGGGGAGCTGTTTTTT; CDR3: CASSMDREPTGELFF
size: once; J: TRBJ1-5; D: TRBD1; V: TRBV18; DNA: TGTGCCAGCTCACCGGGACAGGGGCCAAGTCAGCCCCAGCATTTT; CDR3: CASSPGQGPSQPQHF
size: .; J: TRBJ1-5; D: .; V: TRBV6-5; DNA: TGTGCCAGCAGCCCCGGTACATATAGCAATCAGCCCCAGCATTTT; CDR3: CASSPGTYSNQPQHF
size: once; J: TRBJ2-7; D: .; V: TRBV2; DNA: TGTGCCAGCAGTGTTTCAGGGGTTCCGTGGGGTGGCGAGCAGTACTTC; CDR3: CASSVSGVPWGGEQYF
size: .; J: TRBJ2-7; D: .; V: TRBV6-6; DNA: TGTGCCAGCAGTTTGGCTAGCGCGCGGGGCTCCTACGAGCAGTACTTC; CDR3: CASSLASARGSYEQYF
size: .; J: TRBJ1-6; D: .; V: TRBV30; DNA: TGTGCCTGGAGCCAGAGCTCCTATAATTCACCCCTCCACTTT; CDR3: CAWSQSSYNSPLHF
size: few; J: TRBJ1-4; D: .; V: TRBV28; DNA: TGTGCCAGCAGCCTTGCGTCCGGGGAGGGCGAAAAACTGTTTTTT; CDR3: CASSLASGEGEKLFF
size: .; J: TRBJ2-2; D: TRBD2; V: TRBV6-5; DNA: TGTGCCAGTGTCCCGGGACTAGCGGGCACCGGGGAGCTGTTTTTT; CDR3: CASVPGLAGTGELFF
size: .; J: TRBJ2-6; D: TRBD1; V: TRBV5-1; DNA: TGCGCCAGCACCGGGACAGGTCACTCTGGGGCCAACGTCCTGACTTTC; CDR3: CASTGTGHSGANVLTF
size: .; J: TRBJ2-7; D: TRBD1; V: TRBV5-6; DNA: TGTGCCAGCAGCACGGACAGGGGGAATACTTGGGAGCAGTACTTC; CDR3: CASSTDRGNTWEQYF
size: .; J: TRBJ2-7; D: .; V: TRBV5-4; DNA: TGTGCCAGCAGCTTGGGGCAGGCGTCCTTCTACGAGCAGTACTTC; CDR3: CASSLGQASFYEQYF
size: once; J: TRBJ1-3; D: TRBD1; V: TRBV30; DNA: TGTGCCTGGGGGGACAGGGGCCGAAACACCATATATTTT; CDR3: CAWGDRGRNTIYF
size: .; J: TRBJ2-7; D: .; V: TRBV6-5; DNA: TGTGCCAGCAGTTACAGGGGATCAGGCGAGCAGTACTTC; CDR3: CASSYRGSGEQYF
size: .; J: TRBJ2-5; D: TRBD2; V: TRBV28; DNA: TGTGCCAGCAGTTTGGGACTAGCGGGAATGGAGACCCAGTACTTC; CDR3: CASSLGLAGMETQYF
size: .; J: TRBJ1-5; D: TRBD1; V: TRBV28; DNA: TGTGCCAGCAGCCCACCTGGGACAGGGGGACAGCCCCAGCATTTT; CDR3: CASSPPGTGGQPQHF
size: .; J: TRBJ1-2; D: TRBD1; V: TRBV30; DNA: TGTGCCTGGAGCCCGGGACAGGTCGGGGGCTACACCTTC; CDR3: CAWSPGQVGGYTF
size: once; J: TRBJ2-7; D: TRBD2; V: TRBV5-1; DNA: TGCGCCAGCAGCGGGACTAGCGGGGGGCGGGCGCAGTACTTC; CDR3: CASSGTSGGRAQYF
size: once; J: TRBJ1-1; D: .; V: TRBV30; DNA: TGTGCCGGCGGTAGGGCTGAAGCTTTCTTT; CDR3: CAGGRAEAFF
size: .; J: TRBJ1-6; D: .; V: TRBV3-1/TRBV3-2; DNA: TGTGCCAGCAGCCGAGGCAGTGAGGGGTTTTCACCCCTCCACTTT; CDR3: CASSRGSEGFSPLHF
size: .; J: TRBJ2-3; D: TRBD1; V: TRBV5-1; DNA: TGCGCCAGCACCGTTAGACAGGGGCCCACAGATACGCAGTATTTT; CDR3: CASTVRQGPTDTQYF
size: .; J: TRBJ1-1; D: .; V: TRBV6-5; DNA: TGTGCCAGCAATCTAGGGGAGGGCCTGGAGGCTTTCTTT; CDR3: CASNLGEGLEAFF
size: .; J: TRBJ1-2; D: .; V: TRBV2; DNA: TGTGCCAGCACATACTACGGGAATAACTATGGCTACACCTTC; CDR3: CASTYYGNNYGYTF
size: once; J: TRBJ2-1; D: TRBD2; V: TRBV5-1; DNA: TGCGCCAGCAGCTTCCCAGCGGGAGGGAACGATGAGCAGTTCTTC; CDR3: CASSFPAGGNDEQFF
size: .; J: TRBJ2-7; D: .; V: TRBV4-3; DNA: TGCGCCAGCAGCCAAGTCGCCGTTAGCTCCTACGAGCAGTACTTC; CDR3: CASSQVAVSSYEQYF
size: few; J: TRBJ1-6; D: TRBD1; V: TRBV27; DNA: TGTGCCAGCAGTTTAGACAGGGGTTATTCACCCCTCCACTTT; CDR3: CASSLDRGYSPLHF